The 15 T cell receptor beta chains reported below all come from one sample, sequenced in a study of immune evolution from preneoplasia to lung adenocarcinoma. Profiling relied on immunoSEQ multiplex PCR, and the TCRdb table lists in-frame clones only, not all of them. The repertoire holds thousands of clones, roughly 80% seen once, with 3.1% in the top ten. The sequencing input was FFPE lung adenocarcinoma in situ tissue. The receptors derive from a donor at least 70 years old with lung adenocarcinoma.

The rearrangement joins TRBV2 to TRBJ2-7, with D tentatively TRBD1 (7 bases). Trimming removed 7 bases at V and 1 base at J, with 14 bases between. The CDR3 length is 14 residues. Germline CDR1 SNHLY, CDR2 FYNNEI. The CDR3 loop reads CASIRGAGSYEQYF. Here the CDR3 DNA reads TGTGCCAGCATCAGGGGGGCGGGATCCTACGAGCAGTACTTC.

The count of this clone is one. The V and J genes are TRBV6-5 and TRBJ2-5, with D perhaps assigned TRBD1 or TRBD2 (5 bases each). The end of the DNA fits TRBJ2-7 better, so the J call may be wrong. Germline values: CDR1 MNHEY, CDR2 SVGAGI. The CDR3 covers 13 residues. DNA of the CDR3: TGTGCCAGCAGTTACCGGGACGGCTACGAGCAGTACTTC. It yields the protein CASSYRDGYEQYF.

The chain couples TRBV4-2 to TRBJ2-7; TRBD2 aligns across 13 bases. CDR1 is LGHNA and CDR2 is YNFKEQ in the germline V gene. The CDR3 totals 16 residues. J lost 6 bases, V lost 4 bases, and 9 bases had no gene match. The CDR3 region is CASSPVGLAGAREQYF. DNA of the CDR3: TGTGCCAGCAGCCCAGTTGGACTAGCGGGAGCCCGCGAGCAGTACTTC.

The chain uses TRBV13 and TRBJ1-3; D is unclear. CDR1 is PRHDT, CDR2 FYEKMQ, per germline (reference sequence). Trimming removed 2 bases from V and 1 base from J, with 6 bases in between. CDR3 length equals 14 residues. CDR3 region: CASSLLSSGNTIYF. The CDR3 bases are TGTGCCAGCAGCTTACTGTCATCTGGAAACACCATATATTTT.

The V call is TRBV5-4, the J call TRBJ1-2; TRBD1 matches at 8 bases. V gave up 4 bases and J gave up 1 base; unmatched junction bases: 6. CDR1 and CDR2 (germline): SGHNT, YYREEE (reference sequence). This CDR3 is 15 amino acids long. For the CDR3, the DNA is TGTGCCAGCAGCGGCCGGACAGGGCGTAACTATGGCTACACCTTC. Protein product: CASSGRTGRNYGYTF.

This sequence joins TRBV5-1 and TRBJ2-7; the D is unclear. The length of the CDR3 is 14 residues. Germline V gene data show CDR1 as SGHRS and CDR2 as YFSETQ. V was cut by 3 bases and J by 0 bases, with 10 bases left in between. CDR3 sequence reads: CASSSGPSSYEQYF. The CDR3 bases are TGCGCCAGCAGCTCCGGTCCCAGCTCCTACGAGCAGTACTTC.

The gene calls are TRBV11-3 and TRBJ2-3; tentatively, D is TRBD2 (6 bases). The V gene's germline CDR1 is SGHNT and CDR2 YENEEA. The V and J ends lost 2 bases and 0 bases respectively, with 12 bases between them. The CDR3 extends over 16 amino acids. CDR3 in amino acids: CASSLRPAGSTDTQYF. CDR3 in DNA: TGTGCCAGCAGCTTACGGCCTGCGGGAAGCACAGATACGCAGTATTTT.

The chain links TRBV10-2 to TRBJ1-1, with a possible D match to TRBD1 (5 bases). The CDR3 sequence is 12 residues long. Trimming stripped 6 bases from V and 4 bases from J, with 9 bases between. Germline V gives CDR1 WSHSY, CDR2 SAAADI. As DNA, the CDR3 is TGCGCCAGCAGCCCAGACAGCACTGAAGCTTTCTTT. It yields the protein CASSPDSTEAFF.

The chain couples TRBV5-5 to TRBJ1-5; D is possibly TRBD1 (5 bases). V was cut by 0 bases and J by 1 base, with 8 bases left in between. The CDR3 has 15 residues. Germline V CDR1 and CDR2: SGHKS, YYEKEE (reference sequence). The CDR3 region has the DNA TGTGCCAGCAGCTTGGAGGGGAACAGCAATCAGCCCCAGCATTTT. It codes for CASSLEGNSNQPQHF.

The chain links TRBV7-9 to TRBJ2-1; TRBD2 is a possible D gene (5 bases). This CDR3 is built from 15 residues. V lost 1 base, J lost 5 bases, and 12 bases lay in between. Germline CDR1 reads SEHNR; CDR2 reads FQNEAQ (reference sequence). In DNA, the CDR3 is TGTGCCAGCAGCTTAGTGGTGGGAGTACACAATGAGCAGTTCTTC. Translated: CASSLVVGVHNEQFF.

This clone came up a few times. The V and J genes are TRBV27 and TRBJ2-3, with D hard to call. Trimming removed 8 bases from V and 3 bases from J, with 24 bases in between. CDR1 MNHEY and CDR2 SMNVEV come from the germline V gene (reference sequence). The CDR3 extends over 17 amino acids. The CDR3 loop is CASLEAGPSPVTDTQYF. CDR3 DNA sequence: TGTGCCAGCTTAGAGGCAGGCCCCTCCCCGGTAACAGATACGCAGTATTTT.

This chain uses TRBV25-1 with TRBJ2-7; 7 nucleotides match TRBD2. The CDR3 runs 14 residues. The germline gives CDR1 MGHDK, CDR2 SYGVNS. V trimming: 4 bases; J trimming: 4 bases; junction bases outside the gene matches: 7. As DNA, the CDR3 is TGTGCCAGCAGTGGTGGACTAGTCCCTTACGAGCAGTACTTC. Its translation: CASSGGLVPYEQYF.

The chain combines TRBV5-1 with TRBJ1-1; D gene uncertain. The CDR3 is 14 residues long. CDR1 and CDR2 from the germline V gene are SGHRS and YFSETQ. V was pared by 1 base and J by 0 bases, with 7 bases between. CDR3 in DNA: TGCGCCAGCAGCTTGAGCAGCATGAACACTGAAGCTTTCTTT. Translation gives CASSLSSMNTEAFF.

The CDR3 region has the DNA TGTGCCAGCAGTGATCTCCAAAATCAGGGGGAAGAGACCCAGTACTTC. It translates to CASSDLQNQGEETQYF. This chain links TRBV6-1 with TRBJ2-5; TRBD1 matches at 7 bases. Germline lookup yields CDR1 MNHNS and CDR2 SASEGT. The ends lost 3 bases at V and 3 bases at J; junction bases unmatched: 10. The CDR3 runs to 16 residues.

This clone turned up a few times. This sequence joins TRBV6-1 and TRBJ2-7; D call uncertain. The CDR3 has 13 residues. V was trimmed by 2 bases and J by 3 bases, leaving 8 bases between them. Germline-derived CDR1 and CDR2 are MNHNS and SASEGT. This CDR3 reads CASSEYLSYEQYF. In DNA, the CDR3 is TGTGCCAGCAGTGAATATCTAAGCTACGAGCAGTACTTC.